This TCR beta chain was profiled in a study of cytomegalovirus exposure and HLA in healthy donors. In its sample, this clone was seen once. Its antigen is not known. This CDR3 has 15 amino acids. Looked up from germline, CDR1 is KGHSH and CDR2 is LQKENI. The V segment lost 4 bases and the J segment 5 bases; nucleotides outside the gene matches: 6. Regarding the study as a whole: There were several of the most significant clusters that appeared linked to common viral pathogens in a later analysis. Presence/absence analyses treated sequencing depth as roughly uniform across donors.

60 Vbeta and 13 Jbeta primers were used in PCR. Profiled with immunoSEQ multiplex PCR; TCRdb holds only in-frame clones, not every one. The sample contains about 64,000 clones, roughly 85% of which appear only once. The sequence derives from a female donor in good health and CMV-seronegative. V gene TRBV18 combines with J gene TRBJ2-7; 12 bases fit TRBD1. Sequencing used PBMCs. The CDR3: CASSQGQGAPHEQYF. The CDR3 coding sequence is TGTGCCAGCTCACAGGGACAGGGGGCCCCCCACGAGCAGTACTTC.